This record looks at one T cell receptor beta chain sequence and its context. Its antigen is unidentified. The sample is drawn from a study of cytomegalovirus exposure and HLA in healthy donors. For the study at large: Later, an analysis reported that the roughly 120 validation repertoires had used the same platform as the 550 to 750 first-cohort repertoires. Study conclusions and caveats: The authors enumerated 164 TCR beta chains as linked to cytomegalovirus.

The method was immunoSEQ multiplex PCR; TCRdb's version includes in-frame clones alone and lacks a portion of them. In the table there are around 230,000 clones, around 87% of which are singletons. Germline CDR1 LNHDA, CDR2 SQIVND (reference sequence). V lost 3 bases to trimming and J lost 3 bases, with 18 bases between them. This CDR3 comprises 16 residues. The clonotype comes from a woman aged 25 to 39 in good health and CMV-seropositive. The rearrangement links TRBV19 to TRBJ2-7; D is possibly TRBD1 (5 bases). The sequenced material came from PBMCs. This chain's CDR3 is CASSMVSQGGDYEQYF. The CDR3 DNA reads as TGTGCCAGTAGTATGGTCTCCCAGGGTGGGGACTACGAGCAGTACTTC.